This T cell receptor (beta chain) was recorded in a study of regulatory T cells in long-lasting Graves disease. Background on the study: Antithyroid drugs had been given to newly diagnosed Graves' patients for under 3 months. Study-wide points: New patients shared fewer public clonotypes (966) than persistent patients did (fewer than 3,000). Possibly, accuracy suffered from the small sample size.

On this clonotype itself: Its target is unknown.

Sequencing libraries for TCR beta were prepared with iRepertoire HTBI primers and Arm-PCR of CDR3 regions. MiXCR, run by TCRdb on the multiplex PCR reads, gives a single entry per CDR3 protein. The data show 350,000 to 400,000 distinct CDR3 sequences, around 15% seen once. The time point here: newly diagnosed GD, antithyroid drugs for less than 3 months. TCR sequences were obtained from RNA taken from PBMCs. V trimming: 4 bases; J trimming: 2 bases; junction bases outside the gene matches: 11. CDR1 is SGHRS and CDR2 is YFSETQ in the germline V gene. There are 16 residues in the CDR3. These same data were also listed under a study on T cells in Graves' hyperthyroidism and ophthalmopathy. This second study notes: Carried out on the TCR CDR3, a first-round RT-PCR used the HTBI primer set.

This material consisted of peripheral blood mononuclear cells (PBMCs), taken at new diagnosis, from a patient treated with antithyroid drugs. This chain links TRBV5-1 with TRBJ2-5; 7 bases are a match to TRBD1. The source is a woman between 18 and 29 years old with Graves disease. The CDR3 reads CASSQHSLGQQETQYF. CDR3 DNA sequence: TGCGCCAGCAGCCAACACTCGTTGGGACAGCAAGAGACCCAGTACTTC.